Listed here is a single T cell receptor beta chain. Its antigen remains unidentified. The data derive from a study of cytomegalovirus exposure and HLA in healthy donors. Study-level background: Genotyping of hundreds of donors showed that around 86% belonged to the Caucasian-associated ancestry cluster.

CDR1 and CDR2 (germline): SGHRS, YFSETQ. The CDR3 is 16 residues long. V lost 0 bases to trimming and J lost 4 bases, with 15 bases between them. With 60 Vbeta and 13 Jbeta primers, the PCR was carried out. Produced via immunoSEQ multiplex PCR; TCRdb's table is partial and in-frame only. The sample includes some 110,000 clones, about two thirds of them seen just once. The study's findings and limits: Earlier results showed most TCR beta V segments being productive about 90% or about 30% of the time. Highly shared sequence variants in one cluster were likely a sequencing artifact.

This sequence joins TRBV5-1 and TRBJ2-3; no definite D call. The sequenced sample was PBMCs. The sequence was obtained from a female donor in good health and CMV-seronegative. CDR3 DNA sequence: TGCGCCAGCAGCTTGGATTCTAAGGTCGGAGCAGATACGCAGTATTTT. Its translation is CASSLDSKVGADTQYF.